This T cell receptor beta chain was sequenced for a study of human T cells and chemical hapten exposure. For this clonotype: Antigen specificity is unknown.

Someone pulled total RNA out of unfractionated whole blood. Findings and caveats of the study: Once DPC sensitization occurred, TCRs above 1 in 1000 frequency showed no change.

V gave up 9 bases and J gave up 4 bases, with 16 bases separating them. This CDR3 comprises 14 residues. Via MiXCR, TCRdb re-called the 5' RACE reads, giving one row per CDR3 protein. The data contain tens of thousands of distinct CDR3 sequences, approximately 8% of them singletons. The chain employs TRBV12-3 or TRBV12-4 and TRBJ1-5, with no clear D. This clonotype originated in a male donor in good health. The CDR3 region is CASTGRLGNQPQHF. CDR3 DNA: TGTGCCAGTACGGGGAGGCTGGGAAATCAGCCCCAGCATTTT.